This TCR beta chain was captured by sequencing in a study of cytomegalovirus exposure and HLA in healthy donors. On the study more broadly: Among approximately 390 genotyped donors, roughly 81% fell in the Caucasian-associated ancestry cluster.

General observations from the study: In vitro work confirmed that three CMV-associated chains recognize CMV antigens. A previous analysis found most TCR beta V segments productive roughly 87% or roughly 30% of the time. Cytomegalovirus association was listed for about 180 TCR beta chains.

About this clone: Its antigen is unknown.

CDR3 length equals 15 residues. The germline V gene encodes CDR1 SGHKS and CDR2 YYEKEE (reference sequence). The germline V and J ends were trimmed by 0 bases and 1 base, with 7 bases remaining between them. PCR involved 60 Vbeta and 13 Jbeta primers. The assay was immunoSEQ multiplex PCR, and TCRdb's table has in-frame clones only and misses some. The table has approximately 240,000 clones, 85% to 90% seen once. The sequence was collected from a woman younger than 30 in good health and CMV-seronegative. Sequenced sample: PBMCs. This rearrangement joins TRBV5-5 to TRBJ2-2; tentatively, D is TRBD2 (5 bases). The CDR3: CASSLELVNTGELFF. DNA of the CDR3: TGTGCCAGCAGCTTGGAACTAGTGAACACCGGGGAGCTGTTTTTT.